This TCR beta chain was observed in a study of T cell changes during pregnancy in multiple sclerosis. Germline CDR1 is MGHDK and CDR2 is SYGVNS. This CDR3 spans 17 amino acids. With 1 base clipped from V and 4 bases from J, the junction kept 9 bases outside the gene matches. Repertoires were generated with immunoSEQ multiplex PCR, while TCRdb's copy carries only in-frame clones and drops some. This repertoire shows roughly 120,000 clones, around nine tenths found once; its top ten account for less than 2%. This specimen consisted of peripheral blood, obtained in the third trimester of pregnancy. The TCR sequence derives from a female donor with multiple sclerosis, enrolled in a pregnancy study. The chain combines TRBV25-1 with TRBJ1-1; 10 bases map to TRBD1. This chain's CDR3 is CASSESGTGAGGTEAFF. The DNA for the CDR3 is TGTGCCAGCAGTGAATCTGGGACAGGGGCCGGGGGCACTGAAGCTTTCTTT.